The 15 T cell receptor beta chains presented below share a single source sample, sequenced in a study of response to subunit inactivated influenza vaccine. TCRdb processed the RT-PCR reads anew with MiXCR; each CDR3 protein has one entry. The sample comprises hundreds of thousands of distinct CDR3 sequences, 7.6% of which are singletons, and 10% to 15% rests with the top ten. The sequencing here drew on PBMCs from blood, taken less than 25 months after vaccination. These TCRs come from a man aged 45-69 years who received an inactivated influenza vaccine.

A remark on this clonotype: A single base separates this from a much larger clone, so it may be a read error. The CDR3 here is CASSQSRTVGDGYTF. In nucleotides, the CDR3 is TGCGCCAGCAGCCAGTCCAGGACGGTCGGCGATGGCTACACCTTC. The chain uses TRBV5-1 and TRBJ1-2; D not certain. The CDR3 covers 15 residues. V was clipped by 4 bases and J by 6 bases, with 19 bases between them. In germline, CDR1 is SGHRS, CDR2 YFSETQ.

In this sample, this clonotype turned up a few times. The chain carries TRBV4-1 and TRBJ2-4; no clear D gene. The CDR3 totals 16 residues. V was shortened by 1 base and J by 0 bases, with 10 bases between the two germline ends. Germline CDR1 is MGHRA and CDR2 is YSYEKL. CDR3 in DNA: TGCGCCAGCAGCCAAGGGTTTCTGGGAGCCAAAAACATTCAGTACTTC. Its protein is CASSQGFLGAKNIQYF.

This clonotype has a handful of counts. The chain joins TRBV20-1 to TRBJ2-3, with D perhaps matching TRBD1 (5 bases). CDR1 DFQATT and CDR2 SNEGSKA come from the germline V gene (reference sequence). The CDR3 spans 15 residues. V was cut by 6 bases and J by 0 bases, with 16 bases left in between. In nucleotides, the CDR3 is TGCAGTGCAGCCAGGGTTTTATCTAGCACAGATACGCAGTATTTT. This gives the protein CSAARVLSSTDTQYF.

This clonotype has ten or more counts. This sequence joins TRBV15 and TRBJ1-2, with D unclear. The germline V and J ends were trimmed by 5 bases and 8 bases, with 15 bases remaining between them. Per germline, CDR1 LNHNV and CDR2 YYDKDF (reference sequence). The CDR3 loop spans 13 amino acids. CDR3 protein: CATSRNFLVGYTF. The CDR3 bases are TGTGCCACCAGCCGGAACTTCCTGGTCGGCTACACCTTC.

This clonotype occurred many times. The DNA of the CDR3 is TGCAGCGTGGGCCCGGGAGGCACAGATACGCAGTATTTT. Protein: CSVGPGGTDTQYF. The chain carries TRBV29-1 and TRBJ2-3; D perhaps matches TRBD2 (6 bases). The CDR3 has 13 residues. V was shortened by 6 bases and J by 1 base, with 11 bases between the two germline ends. Germline V gives CDR1 SQVTM, CDR2 ANQGSEA.

The chain employs TRBV6-1 and TRBJ2-1, with 9 bases that match TRBD2. This CDR3 spans 16 amino acids. The V segment lost 6 bases and the J segment 10 bases; nucleotides outside the gene matches: 16. Germline V gene lookup returns CDR1 MNHNS and CDR2 SASEGT. DNA of the CDR3: TGTGCCAGCAGACTCCTGCCTAGCGGGGCCTATGGCGAGCAGTTCTTC. Translation gives CASRLLPSGAYGEQFF.

This clonotype was seen at least ten times. The rearrangement uses TRBV6-2 or TRBV6-3 and TRBJ2-1; TRBD2 matches 8 bases. Trimming took 6 bases from V and 7 from J; bases not matched to a gene: 11. Germline V gene data show CDR1 as MNHEY and CDR2 as SVGEGT. The CDR3 has 15 amino acids. The CDR3 region has the DNA TGTGCCAGCAGCAGCTCAGCGGGAGTCTCGAATGAGCAGTTCTTC. Its translation: CASSSSAGVSNEQFF.

With regard to this clonotype: Since a much larger clone is just one base distant, this may be a read error. The chain joins TRBV12-3 or TRBV12-4 to TRBJ2-7, with a tentative D call TRBD2 (5 bases). This CDR3 contains 14 residues. The germline V and J ends were trimmed by 7 bases and 8 bases, with 21 bases remaining between them. In nucleotides, the CDR3 is TGTGCCAGCATTTCCTTCCAGATGAGGGATCAGCAGTACTTC. Amino acid sequence: CASISFQMRDQQYF.

This clonotype was detected many times. V gene TRBV14 combines with J gene TRBJ2-5, with D possibly being TRBD2 (6 bases). V lost 4 bases, J lost 4 bases, and 16 bases lay in between. The germline gives CDR1 SGHDN, CDR2 FVKESK. This CDR3 has 15 amino acids. The CDR3 reads CASSLGTHSGETQYF. CDR3 nucleotides: TGTGCCAGCAGCCTCGGGACGCATAGCGGAGAGACCCAGTACTTC.

This clonotype occurred a few times. The chain joins TRBV3-1 to TRBJ1-5, with no clear D. Trimming took 1 base from V and 0 from J, leaving 7 bases between them. The germline V gene has CDR1 LGHDT and CDR2 YNNKEL (reference sequence). CDR3 length: 15 amino acids. CDR3 sequence (DNA): TGTGCCAGCAGCCAAGGATTTTTTAGCAATCAGCCCCAGCATTTT. This codes for CASSQGFFSNQPQHF.

This clonotype occurred a few times. V and J are TRBV18 and TRBJ1-3; D might be TRBD1 (5 bases). The CDR3 loop spans 14 amino acids. The germline V gene has CDR1 KGHSH and CDR2 LQKENI. V lost 2 bases, J lost 1 base, and 6 bases lay in between. The CDR3 reads CASSPRTSGNTIYF. CDR3 sequence (DNA): TGTGCCAGCTCACCAAGGACATCTGGAAACACCATATATTTT.

J is TRBJ1-4 and V is TRBV4-1; TRBD1 matches 7 bases. Germline V CDR1 and CDR2: MGHRA, YSYEKL. Trimming cost V 4 bases and J 2 bases; bases outside gene matches: 4. The CDR3 runs 15 residues. In DNA form, the CDR3 reads TGCGCCAGCAGCCGTCCGGGACAGACTAATGAAAAACTGTTTTTT. Protein sequence: CASSRPGQTNEKLFF.

DNA of the CDR3: TGCGCCAGCAGCCAAGATTTTGGCAGGGAAAATGAGCAGTTCTTC. Amino acid sequence: CASSQDFGRENEQFF. The chain couples TRBV4-3 to TRBJ2-1; maybe TRBD1 (5 bases). Germline CDR1 reads LGHNA; CDR2 reads YSLEER. This CDR3 region has 15 residues. The ends were cut back, 0 bases at V and 7 bases at J, with 13 bases in the middle.

There are many counts of this clonotype. The rearrangement joins TRBV11-2 to TRBJ2-1; 7 nucleotides match TRBD1. The germline V gene has CDR1 SGHAT and CDR2 FQNNGV. The CDR3 is 13 amino acids. With V trimmed by 1 base and J by 7 bases, 1 base remained unmatched. CDR3 nucleotides: TGTGCCAGCAGCTTAGTCAGGGGGAATGAGCAGTTCTTC. Protein: CASSLVRGNEQFF.

J is TRBJ1-1 and V is TRBV7-6; D gene ambiguous. The CDR3 covers 14 residues. The V end lost 2 bases, the J end lost 3 bases, and 10 bases lay between the germline ends. CDR1 is SGHVS, CDR2 FNYEAQ, per germline. Here the CDR3 reads CASSLRGYDTEAFF. CDR3 coding DNA: TGTGCCAGCAGCTTAAGAGGGTATGACACTGAAGCTTTCTTT.